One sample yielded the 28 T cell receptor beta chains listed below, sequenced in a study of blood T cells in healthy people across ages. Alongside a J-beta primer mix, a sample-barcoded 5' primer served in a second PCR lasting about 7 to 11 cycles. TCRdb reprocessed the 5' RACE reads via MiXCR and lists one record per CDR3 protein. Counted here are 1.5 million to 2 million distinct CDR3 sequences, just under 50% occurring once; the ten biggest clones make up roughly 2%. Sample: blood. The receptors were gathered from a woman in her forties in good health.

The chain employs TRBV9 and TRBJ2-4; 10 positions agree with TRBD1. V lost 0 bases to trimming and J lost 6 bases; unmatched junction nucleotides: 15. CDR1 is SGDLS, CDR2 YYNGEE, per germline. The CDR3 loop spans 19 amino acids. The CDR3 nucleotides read TGTGCCAGCAGCGTAGTAGTGTTAAGGCGACAGGGGGCAAGAAACATTCAGTACTTC. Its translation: CASSVVVLRRQGARNIQYF.

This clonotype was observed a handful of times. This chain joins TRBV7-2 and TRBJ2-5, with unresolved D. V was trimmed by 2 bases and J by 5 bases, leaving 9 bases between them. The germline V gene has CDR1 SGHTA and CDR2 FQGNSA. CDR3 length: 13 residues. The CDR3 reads CASSLPGLETQYF. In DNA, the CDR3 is TGTGCCAGCAGCTTACCGGGTCTGGAGACCCAGTACTTC.

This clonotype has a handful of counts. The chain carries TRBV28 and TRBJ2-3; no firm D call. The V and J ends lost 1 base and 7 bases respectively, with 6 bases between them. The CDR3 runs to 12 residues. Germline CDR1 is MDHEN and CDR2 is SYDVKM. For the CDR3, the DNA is TGTGCCAGCAGTTTATTACAGTATACGCAGTATTTT. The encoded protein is CASSLLQYTQYF.

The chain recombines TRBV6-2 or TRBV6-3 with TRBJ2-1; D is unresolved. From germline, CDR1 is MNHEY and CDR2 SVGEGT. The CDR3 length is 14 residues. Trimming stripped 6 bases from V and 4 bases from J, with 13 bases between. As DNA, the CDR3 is TGTGCCAGCAGCACCTTTGACTTATACAATGAGCAGTTCTTC. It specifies CASSTFDLYNEQFF.

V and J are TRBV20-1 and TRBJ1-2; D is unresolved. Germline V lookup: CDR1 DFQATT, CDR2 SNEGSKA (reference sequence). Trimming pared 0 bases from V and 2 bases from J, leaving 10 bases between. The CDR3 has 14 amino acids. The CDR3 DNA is TGCAGTGCTAGAGACAGATTACTCAACTATGGCTACACCTTC. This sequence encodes CSARDRLLNYGYTF.

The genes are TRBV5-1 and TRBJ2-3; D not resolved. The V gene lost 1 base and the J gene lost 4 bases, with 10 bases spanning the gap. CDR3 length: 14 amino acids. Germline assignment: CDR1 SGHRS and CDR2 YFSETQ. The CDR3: CASSLRLDADTQYF. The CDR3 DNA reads TGCGCCAGCAGCTTGCGGTTAGACGCAGATACGCAGTATTTT.

This CDR3 reads CSAGRTSGRAIADTQYF. In DNA form, the CDR3 reads TGCAGTGCGGGGAGGACTAGCGGGAGGGCCATCGCAGATACGCAGTATTTT. J is TRBJ2-3 and V is TRBV20-1, with 15 bases identical to TRBD2. The CDR3 has 17 residues. V gave up 6 bases and J gave up 4 bases; unmatched junction bases: 11. Germline CDR1 and CDR2: DFQATT and SNEGSKA (reference sequence).

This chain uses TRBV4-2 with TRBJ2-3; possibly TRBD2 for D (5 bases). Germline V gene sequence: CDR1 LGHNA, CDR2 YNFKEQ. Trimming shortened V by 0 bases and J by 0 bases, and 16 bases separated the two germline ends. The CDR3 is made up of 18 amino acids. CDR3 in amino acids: CASSQDRSTRTSTDTQYF. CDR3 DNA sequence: TGTGCCAGCAGCCAAGATAGGTCAACCAGGACTAGCACAGATACGCAGTATTTT.

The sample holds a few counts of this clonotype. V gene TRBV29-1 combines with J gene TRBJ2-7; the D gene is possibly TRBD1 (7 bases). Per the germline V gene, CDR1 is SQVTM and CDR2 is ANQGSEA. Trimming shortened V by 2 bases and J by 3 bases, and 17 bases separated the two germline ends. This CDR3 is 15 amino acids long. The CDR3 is CSVELSNRGLYEQYF. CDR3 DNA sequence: TGCAGCGTTGAACTAAGTAACAGGGGACTCTACGAGCAGTACTTC.

The CDR3 nucleotides are TGCGCCAGCCGGGCGTTGAGCTCCTATAATTCACCCCTCCACTTT. Its protein product is CASRALSSYNSPLHF. The rearrangement links TRBV5-1 to TRBJ1-6; D gene unclear. This CDR3 spans 15 amino acids. Germline V gene lookup returns CDR1 SGHRS and CDR2 YFSETQ. V shed 7 bases and J shed 0 bases, with 11 bases lying between them. Based on the CDR3 plus reference TRBV5-1 and TRBJ1-6, the full variable domain is KAGVTQTPRYLIKTRGQQVTLSCSPISGHRSVSWYQQTPGQGLQFLFEYFSETQRNKGNFPGRFSGRQFSNSRSEMNVSTLELGDSALYLCASRALSSYNSPLHFGNGTRLTVT.

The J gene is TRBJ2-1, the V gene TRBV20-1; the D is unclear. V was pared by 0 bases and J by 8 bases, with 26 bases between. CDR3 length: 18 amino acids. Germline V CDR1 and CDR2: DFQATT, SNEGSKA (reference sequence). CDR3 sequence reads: CSARDFETTTESGDEQFF. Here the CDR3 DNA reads TGCAGTGCTAGAGATTTCGAAACTACTACGGAGAGTGGTGATGAGCAGTTCTTC.

The CDR3 nucleotides are TGTGCCAGCAGTCCCTCTATGGGGAACTATGGCTACACCTTC. Protein: CASSPSMGNYGYTF. The chain joins TRBV27 to TRBJ1-2; D remains ambiguous. The CDR3 consists of 14 residues. Trimming stripped 5 bases from V and 2 bases from J, with 12 bases between. Germline V gene data show CDR1 as MNHEY and CDR2 as SMNVEV (reference sequence).

In DNA form, the CDR3 reads TGTGCCAGCAGCCCCTCGGTCCCAGCGGGGTTTTACAATGAGCAGTTCTTC. This encodes CASSPSVPAGFYNEQFF. V is TRBV7-2 and J is TRBJ2-1; 7 nucleotides agree with TRBD2. CDR3 size: 17 residues. Germline V lookup: CDR1 SGHTA, CDR2 FQGNSA. V dropped 5 bases and J dropped 4; count of bases not matched to a gene: 14.

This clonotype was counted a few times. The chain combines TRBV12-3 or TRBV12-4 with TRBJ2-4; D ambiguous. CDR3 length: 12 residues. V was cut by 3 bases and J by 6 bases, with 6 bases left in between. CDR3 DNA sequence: TGTGCCAGCAGTTTGAAGGGAAACATTCAGTACTTC. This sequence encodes CASSLKGNIQYF.

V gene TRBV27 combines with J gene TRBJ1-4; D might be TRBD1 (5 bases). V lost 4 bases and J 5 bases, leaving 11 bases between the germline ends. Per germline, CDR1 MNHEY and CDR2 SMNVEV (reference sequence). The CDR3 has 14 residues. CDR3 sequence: CASSSGWGNEKLFF. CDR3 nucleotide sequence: TGTGCCAGCAGTTCAGGGTGGGGGAATGAAAAACTGTTTTTT.

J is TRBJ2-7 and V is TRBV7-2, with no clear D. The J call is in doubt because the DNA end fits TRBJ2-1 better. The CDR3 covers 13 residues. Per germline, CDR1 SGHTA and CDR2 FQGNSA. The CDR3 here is CASSLDKGNEQFF. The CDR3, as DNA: TGTGCCAGCAGCTTGGATAAGGGCAATGAGCAGTTCTTC.

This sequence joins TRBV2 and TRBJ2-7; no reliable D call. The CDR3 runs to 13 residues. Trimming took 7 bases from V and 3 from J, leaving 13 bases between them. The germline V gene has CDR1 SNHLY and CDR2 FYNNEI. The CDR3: CASTDQPNYEQYF. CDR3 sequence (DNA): TGTGCCAGCACCGACCAGCCCAACTACGAGCAGTACTTC.

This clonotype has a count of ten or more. CDR3 DNA: TGTGCCAGCAGTTTATTACAGGGAGCTTACGAGCAGTACTTC. It is translated as CASSLLQGAYEQYF. The rearrangement uses TRBV28 and TRBJ2-7; a weak D match, TRBD1 (6 bases). From germline, CDR1 is MDHEN and CDR2 SYDVKM. The V end was cut by 1 base, the J end by 4 bases, with 11 bases between. This CDR3 region has 14 residues.

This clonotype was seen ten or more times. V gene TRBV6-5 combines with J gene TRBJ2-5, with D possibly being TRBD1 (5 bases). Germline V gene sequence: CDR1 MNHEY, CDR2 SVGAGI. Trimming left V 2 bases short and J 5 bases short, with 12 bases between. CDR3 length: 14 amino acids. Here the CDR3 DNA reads TGTGCCAGCAGTTACATCCAGGGAATGGAGACCCAGTACTTC. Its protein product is CASSYIQGMETQYF.

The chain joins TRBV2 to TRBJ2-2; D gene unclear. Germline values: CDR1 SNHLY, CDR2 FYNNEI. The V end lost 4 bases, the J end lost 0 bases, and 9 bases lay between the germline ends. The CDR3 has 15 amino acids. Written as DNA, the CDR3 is TGTGCCAGCAGTGTCCGGCAGGCGAACACCGGGGAGCTGTTTTTT. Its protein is CASSVRQANTGELFF.

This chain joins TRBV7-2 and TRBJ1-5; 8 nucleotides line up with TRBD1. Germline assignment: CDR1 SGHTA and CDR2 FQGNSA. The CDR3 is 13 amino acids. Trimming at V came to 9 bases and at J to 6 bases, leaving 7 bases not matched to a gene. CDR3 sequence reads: CASKGQGGQPQHF. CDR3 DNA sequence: TGTGCCAGTAAAGGACAGGGTGGTCAGCCCCAGCATTTT.

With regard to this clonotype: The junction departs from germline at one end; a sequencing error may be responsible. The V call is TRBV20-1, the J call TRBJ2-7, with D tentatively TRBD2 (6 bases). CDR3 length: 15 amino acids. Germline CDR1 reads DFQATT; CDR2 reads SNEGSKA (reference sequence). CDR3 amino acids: CSTREYGTSTYEQYF. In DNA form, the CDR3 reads TGCAGTACTAGAGAGTACGGGACTTCGACCTACGAGCAGTACTTC.

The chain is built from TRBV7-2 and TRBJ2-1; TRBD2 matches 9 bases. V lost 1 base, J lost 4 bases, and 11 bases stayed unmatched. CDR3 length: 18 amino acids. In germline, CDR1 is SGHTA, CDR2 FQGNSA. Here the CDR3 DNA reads TGTGCCAGCAGCTTAGGAGGAGCGGGGGGCCCTCTGTACAATGAGCAGTTCTTC. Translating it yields CASSLGGAGGPLYNEQFF.

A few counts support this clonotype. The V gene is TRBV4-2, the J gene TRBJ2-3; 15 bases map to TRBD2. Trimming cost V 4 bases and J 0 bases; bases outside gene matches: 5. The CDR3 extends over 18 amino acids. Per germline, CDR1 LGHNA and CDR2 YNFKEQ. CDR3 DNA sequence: TGTGCCAGCAGCCGTCGGACTAGCGGGGGGGAAAGCACAGATACGCAGTATTTT. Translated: CASSRRTSGGESTDTQYF.

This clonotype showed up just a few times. The CDR3 nucleotides read TGTGCCAGCAGTTTATACGCCAGGTCCACAGATACGCAGTATTTT. It codes for CASSLYARSTDTQYF. The chain links TRBV12-3 or TRBV12-4 to TRBJ2-3; D is uncertain. This CDR3 is 15 amino acids long. The ends were cut back, 2 bases at V and 2 bases at J, with 11 bases in the middle.

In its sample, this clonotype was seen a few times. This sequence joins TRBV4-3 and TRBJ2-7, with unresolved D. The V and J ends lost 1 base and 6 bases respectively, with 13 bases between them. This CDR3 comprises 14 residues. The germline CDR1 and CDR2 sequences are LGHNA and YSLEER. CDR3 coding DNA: TGCGCCAGCAGCCAAGTCGGTTGGTCTGGCGAGCAGTACTTC. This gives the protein CASSQVGWSGEQYF.

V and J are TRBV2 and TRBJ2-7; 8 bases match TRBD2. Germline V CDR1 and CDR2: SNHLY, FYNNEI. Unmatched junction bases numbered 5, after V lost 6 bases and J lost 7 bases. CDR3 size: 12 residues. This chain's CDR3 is CASSQLAEEQYF. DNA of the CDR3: TGTGCCAGCAGCCAACTAGCGGAAGAGCAGTACTTC.

CDR3 nucleotides: TGTGCCAGCAGGGACAGTAGGAATTCACCCCTCCACTTT. As protein: CASRDSRNSPLHF. The chain joins TRBV27 to TRBJ1-6; D may be TRBD1 (6 bases). Trimming removed 6 bases from V and 7 bases from J, with 10 bases in between. The germline CDR1 and CDR2 sequences are MNHEY and SMNVEV (reference sequence). The CDR3 loop spans 13 amino acids.